Described below is a single TCR beta chain sequence and its context. Trimming took 2 bases from V and 14 from J; bases not matched to a gene: 9. The CDR3 contains 13 residues. CDR1 is MDHEN and CDR2 is SYDVKM in the germline V gene. This record comes from a study of OX40 agonist ivuxolimab in advanced cancers. Study context: The eligibility criteria allowed prior anti-PD-1, anti-PD-L1 or anti-CTLA-4 therapy, and around 38% had some.

Sequencing was performed with immunoSEQ multiplex PCR; in TCRdb, only in-frame clones are kept and a portion is missing. The sample lists tens of thousands of clones; around 78% were seen once. The sequenced sample was CD4+ or CD8+ T cells sorted from blood, obtained in a trial of the OX40 agonist ivuxolimab. The V and J genes are TRBV28 and TRBJ2-4; 7 bases map to TRBD2. This TCR was recovered from an adult with an advanced solid tumor such as melanoma, head and neck, liver or kidney cancer. CDR3 sequence: CASSLGRELGKYF. CDR3 nucleotides: TGTGCCAGCAGTTTAGGGCGGGAGTTGGGGAAGTACTTC. Full variable domain (remainder filled in from reference TRBV28 and TRBJ2-4): DVKVTQSSRYLVKRTGEKVFLECVQDMDHENMFWYRQDPGLGLRLIYFSYDVKMKEKGDIPEGYSVSREKKERFSLILESASTNQTSMYLCASSLGRELGKYFGAGTRLSVL.